This TCR beta chain was documented in a study of technical replicates of blood from several donors. The protocol was immunoSEQ multiplex PCR, while the TCRdb copy is restricted to in-frame clones and leaves out a portion. This sample has roughly 65,000 clones, with 88% found just once. The ends lost 8 bases at V and 3 bases at J; junction bases unmatched: 3. This CDR3 contains 12 residues. CDR1 and CDR2 (germline): ENHRY, SYGVKD. V usage is TRBV10-3 and J usage is TRBJ2-5, with TRBD2 matching 7 bases. Sequencing input: PBMCs. This TCR was sampled from a human donor in good health. Some clones in this sample may be carry-over from other donors' samples. CDR3 DNA sequence: TGTGCCATCGGGGGGGGAGAAGAGACCCAGTACTTC. This sequence encodes CAIGGGEETQYF.